The 24 T cell receptor beta chains in this list originate from one sample, sequenced in a study of neurological immune-mediated disorders. Using its own MiXCR run on the 5' RACE reads, TCRdb lists one record per CDR3 protein. The sample comprises approximately 20,000 distinct CDR3 sequences, roughly 15% of which are singletons, and roughly 15% rests with the top ten. Sequences were obtained from PBMCs. These receptors were taken from a female donor with HTLV-1-associated myelopathy (HAM/TSP).

As to this clonotype: Likely a read error: the CDR3 ends without its conserved phenylalanine or tryptophan. This chain joins TRBV29-1 and TRBJ1-1, with D tentatively TRBD1 (5 bases). Germline CDR1 and CDR2: SQVTM and ANQGSEA. This CDR3 contains 12 residues. CDR3 residues: CSAVDNYLEAFL. DNA of the CDR3: TGCAGTGCCGTGGACAACTATCTTGAAGCTTTCCTT.

This clonotype was seen at least ten times. The chain uses TRBV12-3 or TRBV12-4 and TRBJ2-5, with TRBD1 matching 9 bases. The CDR3 loop spans 13 amino acids. J lost 4 bases, V lost 6 bases, and 3 bases had no gene match. CDR3 residues: CASSQQGAETQYF. In DNA form, the CDR3 reads TGTGCCAGCAGCCAACAGGGGGCAGAGACCCAGTACTTC.

This clonotype was recorded many times. V is TRBV5-1 and J is TRBJ2-7; TRBD1 or TRBD2 may be the D gene (5 bases each). The CDR3 contains 15 residues. CDR1 is SGHRS and CDR2 is YFSETQ in the germline V gene. V lost 3 bases to trimming and J lost 7 bases, with 20 bases between them. CDR3 sequence: CASSSAGTDEEEQYF. Here the CDR3 DNA reads TGCGCCAGCAGCTCCGCCGGGACGGATGAGGAAGAGCAGTACTTC.

Points on this clonotype: This may come from a read error, since a much larger clone is one base off. The rearrangement links TRBV18 to TRBJ2-1; D is uncertain. The CDR3 has 15 residues. CDR1 and CDR2 from the germline V gene are KGHSH and LQKENI. V was trimmed by 0 bases and J by 2 bases, leaving 8 bases between them. The CDR3 sequence is CASSPPEQTYNEQFF. The CDR3 DNA sequence: TGTGCCAGCTCACCACCTGAACAGACCTACAATGAGCAGTTCTTC.

This clonotype was recorded a few times. CDR3 region: CASTRESNQPQHF. As DNA, the CDR3 is TGTGCCAGCACCAGGGAAAGCAATCAGCCCCAGCATTTT. This rearrangement joins TRBV2 to TRBJ1-5; D is possibly TRBD1 (5 bases). Germline V gene lookup returns CDR1 SNHLY and CDR2 FYNNEI. This CDR3 spans 13 amino acids. Deletions cut 7 bases from V and 1 base from J, with 8 bases between. Complete variable domain (other parts from reference TRBV2 and TRBJ1-5): EPEVTQTPSHQVTQMGQEVILRCVPISNHLYFYWYRQILGQKVEFLVSFYNNEISEKSEIFDDQFSVERPDGSNFTLKIRSTKLEDSAMYFCASTRESNQPQHFGDGTRLSIL.

By frequency in the sample, this clonotype is medium-sized (0.01 to 0.1%). The chain joins TRBV20-1 to TRBJ1-1, with D possibly being TRBD1 (5 bases). The CDR3 is made up of 13 amino acids. Trimming stripped 5 bases from V and 1 base from J, with 11 bases between. CDR1 DFQATT and CDR2 SNEGSKA come from the germline V gene (reference sequence). CDR3 sequence: CSAPQGGNTEAFF. CDR3 DNA sequence: TGCAGTGCTCCTCAGGGCGGGAACACTGAAGCTTTCTTT.

Worth noting for this clonotype: One base away lies a much larger clone, so this may be a sequencing read error. The gene calls are TRBV20-1 and TRBJ2-7; tentative D call: TRBD1 (5 bases). Germline values: CDR1 DFQATT, CDR2 SNEGSKA (reference sequence). The CDR3 has 11 residues. V was trimmed by 4 bases and J by 6 bases, leaving 10 bases between them. DNA of the CDR3: TGCAGTGCTAATATAGGGGTCGAGCAGTACTTC. Translation gives CSANIGVEQYF.

The J gene is TRBJ2-7, the V gene TRBV7-9, with 7 bases aligning to TRBD2. Germline V lookup: CDR1 SEHNR, CDR2 FQNEAQ (reference sequence). Trimming cost V 7 bases and J 6 bases; bases outside gene matches: 9. This CDR3 has 13 residues. Here the CDR3 DNA reads TGTGCCAGCATCTCGAACCCGGGAGGCGAGCAGTACTTC. This encodes CASISNPGGEQYF. The variable domain in full, completed from reference TRBV7-9 and TRBJ2-7, reads DTGVSQNPRHKITKRGQNVTFRCDPISEHNRLYWYRQTLGQGPEFLTYFQNEAQLEKSRLLSDRFSAERPKGSFSTLEIQRTEQGDSAMYLCASISNPGGEQYFGPGTRLTVT.

This clonotype was seen at least ten times. The chain links TRBV6-5 to TRBJ2-5; weak D call: TRBD2 (6 bases). V lost 4 bases and J lost 4, with 10 bases in between. The CDR3 runs 13 residues. Germline loops: CDR1 MNHEY, CDR2 SVGAGI. The CDR3 DNA is TGTGCCAGCAGTTTACCGGGGGTAGAGACCCAGTACTTC. Protein product: CASSLPGVETQYF.

This clonotype occurred many times. The V call is TRBV29-1, the J call TRBJ2-6; D possibly matches TRBD1 or TRBD2 (5 bases each). The CDR3 is made up of 16 amino acids. V dropped 5 bases and J dropped 0 bases, with 14 bases sitting between them. Germline assignment: CDR1 SQVTM and CDR2 ANQGSEA. CDR3: CSVPGAASSGANVLTF. The CDR3 DNA sequence: TGCAGCGTTCCCGGGGCCGCCAGCTCTGGGGCCAACGTCCTGACTTTC.

Only one count was recorded for this clonotype. A single base separates this from a much larger clone, so it may be a read error. The chain couples TRBV7-9 to TRBJ2-3; weak D call: TRBD1 (6 bases). The germline V gene has CDR1 SEHNR and CDR2 FQNEAQ (reference sequence). The CDR3 is 15 residues long. V lost 5 bases, J lost 7 bases, and 19 bases lay in between. The CDR3 DNA reads TGTGCCAGCAGCAGTTTTAGAAAGGGGGTCAATACGCAGTATTTT. The encoded protein is CASSSFRKGVNTQYF.

This clonotype was seen repeatedly, ten times or more. V gene TRBV2 combines with J gene TRBJ2-1; 12 positions agree with TRBD2. CDR3 length equals 14 residues. CDR1 is SNHLY, CDR2 FYNNEI, per germline. V shed 10 bases and J 8 bases; nucleotides not matched to a gene: 9. The CDR3 spells CATTGASGGDEQFF. CDR3 bases: TGTGCCACCACAGGGGCTAGCGGGGGGGATGAGCAGTTCTTC.

In this sample, this clonotype turned up many times. The V and J genes are TRBV27 and TRBJ2-7, with D possibly matching TRBD2 (6 bases). This CDR3 has 13 amino acids. Germline CDR1 MNHEY, CDR2 SMNVEV (reference sequence). V was cut by 2 bases and J by 5 bases, with 10 bases left in between. The DNA for the CDR3 is TGTGCCAGCAGTTTAGAGGGCGGGAACGAGCAGTACTTC. Its protein product is CASSLEGGNEQYF.

This clonotype was counted many times. The chain couples TRBV6-6 to TRBJ2-7; possibly TRBD1 for D (5 bases). The CDR3 length is 14 residues. Germline CDR1 is MNHNY and CDR2 is SVGAGI (reference sequence). V was shortened by 6 bases and J by 0 bases, with 12 bases between the two germline ends. The CDR3 loop reads CASRLTTDSYEQYF. The CDR3 DNA reads as TGTGCCAGCAGGCTGACGACAGACTCCTACGAGCAGTACTTC.

Ten or more counts support this clonotype. The chain employs TRBV12-3 or TRBV12-4 and TRBJ2-5; possibly TRBD2 for D (5 bases). The ends were cut back, 3 bases at V and 0 bases at J, with 5 bases in the middle. CDR3 length: 13 amino acids. The CDR3 protein is CASSFGNQETQYF. The CDR3 DNA follows: TGTGCCAGCAGTTTCGGGAACCAAGAGACCCAGTACTTC.

V is TRBV20-1 and J is TRBJ2-3; 8 bases are a match to TRBD2. CDR1 DFQATT and CDR2 SNEGSKA come from the germline V gene (reference sequence). The CDR3 runs to 16 residues. V was pared by 3 bases and J by 5 bases, with 13 bases of the junction left unmatched. In DNA, the CDR3 is TGCAGTGCTAGGCATGGGACTAGTAAATCGATAGATACGCAGTATTTT. It translates to CSARHGTSKSIDTQYF.

This clonotype was seen at least ten times. The chain uses TRBV5-1 and TRBJ1-1; the D is unclear. Germline V gene data show CDR1 as SGHRS and CDR2 as YFSETQ. The CDR3 runs 14 residues. V was shortened by 0 bases and J by 5 bases, with 11 bases between the two germline ends. DNA of the CDR3: TGCGCCAGCAGCTTGGATTCGAGCGGAACTGAAGCTTTCTTT. It yields the protein CASSLDSSGTEAFF.

This clonotype was picked up many times. The chain carries TRBV12-3 or TRBV12-4 and TRBJ1-1; TRBD1 matches 9 bases. The CDR3 covers 14 residues. The trim removed 7 bases at V and 5 bases at J, leaving 8 bases unmatched. The CDR3: CASIKDRGITEAFF. The CDR3 DNA reads as TGTGCCAGCATTAAGGACAGGGGAATTACTGAAGCTTTCTTT.

This clonotype was counted many times. V usage is TRBV11-2 and J usage is TRBJ2-7, with TRBD2 matching 8 bases. The CDR3 loop spans 15 amino acids. Unmatched junction bases numbered 9, after V lost 2 bases and J lost 6 bases. Per the germline V gene, CDR1 is SGHAT and CDR2 is FQNNGV. Here the CDR3 DNA reads TGTGCCAGCAGCTTACCTTCTCGTGCGGGGGGCGAGCAGTACTTC. This translates into CASSLPSRAGGEQYF.

This sequence joins TRBV3-1 and TRBJ2-3; possibly TRBD2 for D (5 bases). CDR1 is LGHDT and CDR2 is YNNKEL in the germline V gene (reference sequence). V was trimmed by 0 bases and J by 1 base, leaving 8 bases between them. The CDR3 covers 15 residues. CDR3 sequence reads: CASSQDYGGTDTQYF. The CDR3 DNA reads TGTGCCAGCAGCCAAGATTACGGGGGCACAGATACGCAGTATTTT.

As concerns this clonotype: Just one base apart from a much larger clone, this may be a read error. The gene calls are TRBV10-2 and TRBJ1-5; 7 positions match TRBD1. The CDR3 covers 14 residues. The germline CDR1 and CDR2 sequences are WSHSY and SAAADI. The CDR3 is CASSDDRVNQPHHF. The CDR3 DNA sequence: TGCGCCAGCAGCGATGACAGGGTCAATCAGCCCCATCATTTT.

This clonotype was counted at least ten times. The chain employs TRBV5-6 and TRBJ2-3; D not certain. The CDR3 length is 11 residues. V dropped 4 bases and J dropped 0 bases, with 0 bases sitting between them. Germline lookup yields CDR1 SGHDT and CDR2 YYEEEE. CDR3 sequence reads: CASSSTDTQYF. CDR3 DNA sequence: TGTGCCAGCAGCAGCACAGATACGCAGTATTTT.

A note on this clonotype: The junction and the germline gene differ at one end; a read error may be behind it. V and J are TRBV20-1 and TRBJ1-1, with 11 bases identical to TRBD1. The CDR3 is 17 amino acids. The V gene's germline CDR1 is DFQATT and CDR2 SNEGSKA (reference sequence). The CDR3 sequence: CSARLAGTGGYRGEDFF. CDR3 in DNA: TGCAGTGCTAGATTGGCCGGGACAGGGGGTTATCGCGGTGAAGATTTCTTT.

This clonotype has at least ten counts. V is TRBV3-1 and J is TRBJ2-7; TRBD1 matches 8 bases. Germline V gene lookup returns CDR1 LGHDT and CDR2 YNNKEL (reference sequence). Unmatched junction bases numbered 8, after V lost 4 bases and J lost 3 bases. The CDR3 covers 15 residues. CDR3 sequence: CASSLTGTGDYEQYF. The CDR3 coding sequence is TGTGCCAGCAGCCTCACCGGGACAGGAGACTACGAGCAGTACTTC.